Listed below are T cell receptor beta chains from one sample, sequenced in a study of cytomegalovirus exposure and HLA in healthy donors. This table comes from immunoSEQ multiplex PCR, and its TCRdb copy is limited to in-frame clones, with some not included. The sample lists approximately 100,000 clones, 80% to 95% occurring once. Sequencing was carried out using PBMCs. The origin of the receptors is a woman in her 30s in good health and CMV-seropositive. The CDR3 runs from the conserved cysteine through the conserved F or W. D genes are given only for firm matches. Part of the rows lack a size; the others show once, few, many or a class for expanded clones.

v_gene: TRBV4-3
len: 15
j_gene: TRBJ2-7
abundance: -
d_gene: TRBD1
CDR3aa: CASSQGGQGFNEQYF
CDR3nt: TGCGCCAGCAGCCAAGGGGGACAGGGGTTCAACGAGCAGTACTTC

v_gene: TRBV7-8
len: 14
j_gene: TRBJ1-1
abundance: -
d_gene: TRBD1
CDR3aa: CASSPRDRNTEAFF
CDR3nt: TGTGCCAGCAGCCCTCGGGACAGGAACACTGAAGCTTTCTTT

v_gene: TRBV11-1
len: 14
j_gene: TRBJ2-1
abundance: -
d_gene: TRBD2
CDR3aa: CASVRDYRYNEQFF
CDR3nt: TGTGCCAGCGTCCGGGACTACCGATACAATGAGCAGTTCTTC

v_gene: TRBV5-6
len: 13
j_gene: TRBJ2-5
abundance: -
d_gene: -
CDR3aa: CASSTYRGGTQYF
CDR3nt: TGTGCCAGCAGCACGTACAGGGGAGGGACCCAGTACTTC

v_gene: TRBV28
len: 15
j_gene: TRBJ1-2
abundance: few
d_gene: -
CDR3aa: CASSSPPGRAEGYTF
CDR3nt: TGTGCCAGCAGTTCCCCCCCTGGACGAGCGGAGGGCTACACCTTC

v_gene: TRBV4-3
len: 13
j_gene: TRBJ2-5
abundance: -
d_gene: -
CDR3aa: CASSQGIQETQYF
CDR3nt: TGCGCCAGCAGCCAAGGTATCCAAGAGACCCAGTACTTC

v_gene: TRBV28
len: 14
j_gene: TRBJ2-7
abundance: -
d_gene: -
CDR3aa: CASSRFGGVYEQYF
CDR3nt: TGTGCCAGCAGTCGATTCGGAGGGGTATACGAGCAGTACTTC

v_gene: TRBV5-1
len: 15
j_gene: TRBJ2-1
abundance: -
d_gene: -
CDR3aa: CASSLVGGGFDEQFF
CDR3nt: TGCGCCAGCAGCTTGGTTGGGGGCGGATTCGATGAGCAGTTCTTC

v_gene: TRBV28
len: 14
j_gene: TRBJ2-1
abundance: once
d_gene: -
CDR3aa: CASISRGSYNEQFF
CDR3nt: TGTGCCAGCATCAGCAGGGGCTCCTACAATGAGCAGTTCTTC

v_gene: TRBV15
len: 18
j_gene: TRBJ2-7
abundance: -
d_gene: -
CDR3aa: CATSRDRLTGTSPYEQYF
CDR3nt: TGTGCCACCAGCAGAGATCGCCTAACCGGGACATCACCCTACGAGCAGTACTTC

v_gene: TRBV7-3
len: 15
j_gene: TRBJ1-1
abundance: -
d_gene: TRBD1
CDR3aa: CASSSQPQGGTEAFF
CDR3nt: TGTGCCAGCAGCTCCCAACCCCAGGGGGGCACTGAAGCTTTCTTT

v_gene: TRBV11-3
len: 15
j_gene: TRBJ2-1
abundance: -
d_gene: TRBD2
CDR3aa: CASSSRTSGRGEQFF
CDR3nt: TGTGCCAGCAGCTCCCGGACTAGCGGGAGGGGTGAGCAGTTCTTC

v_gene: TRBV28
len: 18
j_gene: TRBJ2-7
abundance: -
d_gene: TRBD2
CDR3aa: CASSLNVKVTGGAGGQSF
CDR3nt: TGTGCCAGCAGTTTAAATGTTAAGGTTACAGGTGGAGCGGGAGGCCAATCCTTC

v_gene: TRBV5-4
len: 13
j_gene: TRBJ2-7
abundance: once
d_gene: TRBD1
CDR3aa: CASSWSRDREQYF
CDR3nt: TGTGCCAGCAGCTGGTCCCGGGACAGGGAGCAGTACTTC

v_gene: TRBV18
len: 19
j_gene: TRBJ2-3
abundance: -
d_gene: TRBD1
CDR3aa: CASSPFPDRASSPQGTQYF
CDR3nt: TGTGCCAGCTCACCATTCCCGGACAGGGCGTCTTCTCCGCAAGGCACGCAGTATTTT

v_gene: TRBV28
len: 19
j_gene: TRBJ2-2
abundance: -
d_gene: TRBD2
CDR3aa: CASSSHGLAGEGDTGELFF
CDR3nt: TGTGCCAGCAGTTCGCACGGACTAGCGGGAGAAGGAGACACCGGGGAGCTGTTTTTT

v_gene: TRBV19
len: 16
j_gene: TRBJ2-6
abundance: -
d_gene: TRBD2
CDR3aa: CASSTRGRAGANVLTF
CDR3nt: TGTGCCAGTAGTACACGCGGGAGGGCTGGGGCCAACGTCCTGACTTTC

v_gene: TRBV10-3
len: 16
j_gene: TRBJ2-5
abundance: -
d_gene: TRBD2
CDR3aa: CAISDGVAGVQETQYF
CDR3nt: TGTGCCATCAGTGACGGAGTAGCGGGAGTCCAAGAGACCCAGTACTTC

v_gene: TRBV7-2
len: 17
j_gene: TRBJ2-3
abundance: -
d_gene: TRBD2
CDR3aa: CASSPQLAGGLRDTQYF
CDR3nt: TGTGCCAGCAGCCCCCAACTAGCGGGAGGTCTCAGGGATACGCAGTATTTT

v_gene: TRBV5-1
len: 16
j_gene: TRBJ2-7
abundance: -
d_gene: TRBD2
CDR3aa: CASSLGASGKSYEQYF
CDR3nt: TGCGCCAGCAGCTTGGGGGCTAGCGGGAAGTCCTACGAGCAGTACTTC

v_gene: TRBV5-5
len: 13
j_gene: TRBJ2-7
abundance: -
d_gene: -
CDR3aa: CASSLAVQQGSYF
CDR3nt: TGTGCCAGCAGCTTGGCCGTGCAACAGGGCTCGTACTTC

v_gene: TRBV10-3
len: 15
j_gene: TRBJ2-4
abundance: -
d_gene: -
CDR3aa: CAISESLLAKNIQYF
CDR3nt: TGTGCCATCAGTGAGTCTTTATTAGCCAAAAACATTCAGTACTTC

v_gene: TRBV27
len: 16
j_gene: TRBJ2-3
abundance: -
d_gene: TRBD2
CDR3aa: CASSSRLALSTDTQYF
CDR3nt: TGTGCCAGCAGTAGCAGACTAGCCCTGAGCACAGATACGCAGTATTTT